The rows below give T cell receptor beta chains drawn from one sample of a study of blood T cell repertoires in COVID-19. Data came from immunoSEQ multiplex PCR; TCRdb stores just in-frame clones and leaves some out. The sample holds approximately 210,000 clones, approximately 80% seen once. The specimen was PBMCs or T cells enriched from blood (not recorded which). Receptors were obtained from a woman between 50 and 59 years old with acute COVID-19. The CDR3 runs from the conserved cysteine through the conserved F or W. The order of the fields is V gene, J gene, CDR3 length, D gene, clone size, CDR3 protein, CDR3 DNA. The D gene is left open where the match is weak. Clone size is shown for a subset of rows, as once, few, many or a class of expanded clone.

V gene: TRBV7-9; J gene: TRBJ2-1; CDR3 length: 12; D gene: -; clone size: -; CDR3 protein: CASSLVAAEQFF; CDR3 DNA: TGTGCCAGCAGCTTAGTAGCGGCAGAGCAGTTCTTC
V gene: TRBV20-1; J gene: TRBJ2-7; CDR3 length: 14; D gene: TRBD2; clone size: -; CDR3 protein: CSASSGSLRNEQYF; CDR3 DNA: TGCAGTGCTAGTAGCGGGAGTTTGAGGAACGAGCAGTACTTC
V gene: TRBV10-3; J gene: TRBJ1-4; CDR3 length: 14; D gene: -; clone size: -; CDR3 protein: CAISGELNNEKLFF; CDR3 DNA: TGTGCCATCAGTGGGGAGTTGAATAATGAAAAACTGTTTTTT
V gene: TRBV15; J gene: TRBJ1-1; CDR3 length: 14; D gene: -; clone size: -; CDR3 protein: CATSVNRANTEAFF; CDR3 DNA: TGTGCCACCAGCGTCAACAGGGCTAACACTGAAGCTTTCTTT
V gene: TRBV6-1; J gene: TRBJ2-7; CDR3 length: 15; D gene: -; clone size: few; CDR3 protein: CASSEAQGSPYEQYF; CDR3 DNA: TGTGCCAGCAGTGAAGCGCAGGGCAGCCCCTACGAGCAGTACTTC
V gene: TRBV24-1; J gene: TRBJ1-2; CDR3 length: 14; D gene: TRBD1; clone size: few; CDR3 protein: CATSDFNRGNGYTF; CDR3 DNA: TGTGCCACCAGTGATTTCAACAGGGGGAATGGCTACACCTTC
V gene: TRBV7-2; J gene: TRBJ1-2; CDR3 length: 15; D gene: TRBD1; clone size: -; CDR3 protein: CASSARQGARDGYTF; CDR3 DNA: TGTGCCAGCAGCGCCCGACAGGGGGCGCGCGACGGCTACACCTTC
V gene: TRBV5-1; J gene: TRBJ2-1; CDR3 length: 16; D gene: TRBD2; clone size: -; CDR3 protein: CASSLETGGPGNEQFF; CDR3 DNA: TGCGCCAGCAGCTTGGAAACGGGAGGGCCCGGGAATGAGCAGTTCTTC
V gene: TRBV2; J gene: TRBJ1-4; CDR3 length: 14; D gene: TRBD1; clone size: -; CDR3 protein: CASREDRNNEKLFF; CDR3 DNA: TGTGCCAGCAGGGAGGACAGGAATAATGAAAAACTGTTTTTT
V gene: TRBV7-2; J gene: TRBJ2-3; CDR3 length: 15; D gene: -; clone size: -; CDR3 protein: CASSSIQGGTDTQYF; CDR3 DNA: TGTGCCAGCAGCTCCATACAGGGCGGTACAGATACGCAGTATTTT
V gene: TRBV4-3; J gene: TRBJ2-7; CDR3 length: 15; D gene: -; clone size: -; CDR3 protein: CASSQQSGASYEQYF; CDR3 DNA: TGCGCCAGCAGCCAACAATCTGGGGCCTCCTACGAGCAGTACTTC
V gene: TRBV11-2; J gene: TRBJ2-1; CDR3 length: 13; D gene: TRBD1; clone size: once; CDR3 protein: CASSLGQGNEQFF; CDR3 DNA: TGTGCCAGCAGCTTAGGACAGGGCAATGAGCAGTTCTTC
V gene: TRBV24-1; J gene: TRBJ1-1; CDR3 length: 15; D gene: TRBD1; clone size: -; CDR3 protein: CATSDSRTGDTEAFF; CDR3 DNA: TGTGCCACCAGTGATTCTCGGACAGGGGACACTGAAGCTTTCTTT
V gene: TRBV7-2; J gene: TRBJ1-6; CDR3 length: 13; D gene: -; clone size: once; CDR3 protein: CASSVLVNSPLHF; CDR3 DNA: TGTGCCAGCAGCGTACTCGTGAATTCACCCCTCCACTTT
V gene: TRBV18; J gene: TRBJ1-5; CDR3 length: 16; D gene: -; clone size: -; CDR3 protein: CASSINRVDSNQPQHF; CDR3 DNA: TGTGCCAGCTCTATTAACAGGGTGGACAGCAATCAGCCCCAGCATTTT
V gene: TRBV6-4; J gene: TRBJ2-3; CDR3 length: 14; D gene: TRBD1; clone size: -; CDR3 protein: CASSEQGNRDTQYF; CDR3 DNA: TGTGCCAGCAGTGAACAGGGGAACCGAGATACGCAGTATTTT
V gene: TRBV27; J gene: TRBJ1-3; CDR3 length: 18; D gene: TRBD1; clone size: -; CDR3 protein: CASSLSGLTGVAGNTIYF; CDR3 DNA: TGTGCCAGCAGTTTATCGGGGTTGACAGGGGTGGCCGGAAACACCATATATTTT